This TCR beta chain was identified in a study of tumor-infiltrating lymphocytes in primary liver carcinoma. Overall study: All patients, whether men or women, fell within 30 to 69 years of age. The study's findings and limits: Tumor-adjacent and tumor-blood pairs shared less of their repertoires than tumor region pairs shared.

Germline V gives CDR1 SGHAT, CDR2 FQNNGV. This CDR3 region has 13 residues. The count of this clonotype is one. Antigen specificity is unknown. Sequence at one end of the junction differs from germline and may be a read error. TCR beta cDNA was prepared out of roughly 0.5 ug total RNA by means of a constant-region primer. Investigators got TCR beta libraries out of three nested multiplex PCR rounds, done with slightly modified ARM-PCR. In the first two PCR rounds, TRBV1-TRBV30 forward primers were paired with a C-beta reverse primer, and each round lasted about 9 cycles. TCRdb recomputed calls from the multiplex PCR reads with MiXCR, one row per CDR3 protein. Of about 25,000 distinct CDR3 sequences listed, roughly four fifths are singletons. Between roughly 20 and 33 mg of unsorted bulk tissue served as the source from which RNA and DNA were co-extracted.

The rearrangement uses TRBV11-2 and TRBJ1-2; tentative D call: TRBD1 (6 bases). The sample comprised liver tumor tissue from sampling region 5. The subset was: tumor region T5, tumor centre. This clonotype was obtained from a woman aged 25 to 39 with primary liver carcinoma and hepatitis B virus infection. The CDR3 DNA reads as TGTGCTAGCAGCCCCCTACAGGGAGGCGGCTACACCTTC. This translates into CASSPLQGGGYTF.